This TCR beta chain was found in a study of cytomegalovirus exposure and HLA in healthy donors (TCRdb year 2017). Notes on the research overall: An earlier analysis of fewer than 750 of the donors reported 276 Gb of sequence data and around 110 million unique TCR beta sequences obtained from 180 million or so T cells. An early release covering roughly 600 HLA-typed donors comprised 250 to 350 gigabases of sequencing data and around 80 million unique TCR sequences. Of the approximately 400 genotyped donors, more than 75% were placed in the genetic ancestry cluster associated with self-reported Caucasian donors. The study aimed to test whether signatures of past pathogen exposure could be identified by cataloging public T cell receptors. Using immunosequencing, the study profiled T cell repertoires from 666 subjects and related those repertoires to cytomegalovirus serostatus. A separate validation cohort of approximately 130 different subjects was used in addition to the roughly 700-subject first cohort. To predict cytomegalovirus infection status, the study combined high-throughput TCR immunosequencing, statistical association of individual TCRs with disease status, and machine learning. In a later analysis, previously published TCR beta repertoires from more than 500 donors were re-analyzed and high-resolution HLA genotyping was added so that TCR occurrence patterns could be studied. Rather than drawing on any new phenotypic data, the later analysis identified candidate immune exposures from TCR beta sequences and the way those sequences occurred across donors. In an earlier analysis of more than 550 of the donors, high-throughput TCR beta sequencing was used to judge whether each TCR beta V gene segment behaved as functional or pseudogenic. Donor age, sex, ethnicity and CMV serostatus were collected together with the repertoire data. In a later genetic analysis, genome-wide SNP genotypes for about 65% of the roughly 670 donors were used, and that subset was treated as a discovery cohort. Every repertoire in the discovery cohort had been generated on one and the same sequencing platform. HLA typing included class I and class II loci at four-digit resolution. The number of typed donors differed by locus: 629-630 for A, B, C, DRB1 and DQB1; roughly 510 for DQA1; 606 for DPA1; and some 470 for DPB1. Several DR-DQ haplotypes were handled as single units for association and clustering, since linkage in the cohort was strong. On average, roughly 200,000 unique TCR beta nucleotide sequences were sequenced per donor among several hundred genotyped donors of the cohort, with about 19% of those sequences being non-productive. Beyond this particular receptor, the publication reports: When HLA alleles, especially DR and DQ, strongly co-occurred, TCR associations were difficult to assign to individual alleles. A later analysis reported that several top co-occurrence clusters appeared linked to parvovirus B19, influenza, CMV and Epstein-Barr virus. According to the authors, the approach could potentially be generalized to other disease states and immunological phenotypes. A further reported finding was that TCR beta sequences accurately predicted the HLA-A and HLA-B alleles for most subjects in the first cohort. The earlier analysis of almost 600 of the donors excluded some 15 rarely observed V segments, including chromosome 9 orphons, because counts were too low. The classifier was reported to diagnose cytomegalovirus status with high specificity and sensitivity in both the original and validation cohorts. A few of the identified cytomegalovirus-associated TCR beta chains were confirmed in vitro to be specific for cytomegalovirus antigens. A later analysis found that most CMV-associated TCR beta chains appeared HLA-restricted, with HLA associations seemingly driven largely by CMV exposure. According to a later genetic analysis, donors in an Asian-associated ancestry cluster had fewer N-insertions in productive TCRs than the approximately 690-donor mean. Only TCR beta chains were sequenced in this cohort, and the absence of alpha or paired-chain data limited detectable features. The sequencing pipeline was judged likely to have produced a cluster of highly shared sequence variants as a technical artifact. A total of fewer than 200 TCR beta chains were listed by the study as associated with cytomegalovirus. In a later analysis, HLA-associated TCR beta chains were found to be more clonally expanded and to have lower generation probabilities than equally common non-associated chains. Some IMGT-functional V segments, including TRBV6-2 and TRBV6-3, could not be told apart with the 87-base-pair reads, so those segments were excluded. Because some donors lacked HLA typing at each locus, the association tests relied only on the typed subset. A later analysis found that TCR association rates varied across HLA loci, with DRB1 alleles showing the most associated TCRs and HLA-C alleles the fewest. Correlated functional status among segregating V segments might be attributable to linkage disequilibrium, but an unknown experimental factor could not be ruled out. An earlier analysis of approximately 570 of the donors showed that most TCR beta V segments appeared in productive rearrangements either about 87% or about 30% of the time, which broadly matched IMGT annotations. A later analysis associated 16,951 TCR beta sequences with specific HLA alleles at a false discovery rate of 0.05. The only immune exposure information available for the cohort was CMV serostatus. Presence/absence analyses assumed roughly uniform sequencing depth across donors, an assumption that may not hold. An association between a missense DCLRE1C variant and V-gene and J-gene trimming of TCR beta chains was found in a later genetic analysis and replicated in an independent cohort. Most TCR sequences were seen in very few donors, while some public TCRs were found in many individuals.

On this clone itself: Its antigen is still unknown. Base-call qualities are not available, and no considerably larger clone is one nucleotide away.

The library was made by the immunoSEQ multiplex PCR assay. The multiplex PCR relied on a mix of 60 forward primers for TCR Vbeta segments and 13 reverse primers for TCR Jbeta segments. A multiplex PCR assay on genomic DNA amplified the CDR3 region of rearranged TCR beta genes. The amplified TCR beta libraries were sequenced on the Illumina HiSeq System as 87-base-pair reads. The published analysis was carried out like this. Across the 600 to 700 repertoires, a later analysis counted 80 million or so unique TCR beta chains, some 11 million of which were shared by at least two donors. Raw reads were error-corrected and collapsed into unique sequences with a nearest-neighbor algorithm that merged closely related sequences to remove PCR and sequencing errors. To assign V, D and J gene segments, CDR3 sequences were aligned to IMGT reference sequences. For a sequence to be retained, a match of at least six nucleotides was required to both a V gene segment and a J gene segment. A rearrangement was called productive if the CDR3 had no stop codons and remained in frame with V and J, and every other rearrangement was called non-productive. Following IMGT convention, CDR3 was defined as the stretch from the second conserved V-encoded cysteine to the conserved J-encoded phenylalanine. The earlier analysis of about 640 of the donors excluded any sequence lacking an unambiguous match to a single V gene segment. In an earlier analysis of more than 500 of the donors, a V segment was called functional when productive rearrangements were above 56.7%, and segregating when the standard deviation between donors exceeded 5%. A statistical classification framework was developed to diagnose cytomegalovirus status using the catalog of TCR beta chain sequences. In a later analysis, V and J genes were assigned by comparing TCR nucleotide sequences against IMGT/GENE-DB human TR gene sequences. The TCRdist pipeline was used in a later analysis to assign CDR3 sequences and most-parsimonious VDJ recombination scenarios. A later analysis defined each TCR beta chain by its CDR3 amino acid sequence plus V-gene family, and excluded reads lacking a unique V-gene family. A later analysis removed roughly 590 highly shared, low-generation-probability nucleotide sequences to deal with suspected cross-contamination and a sequencing artifact. A later analysis calculated a clonal expansion index for each public chain from normalized within-repertoire ranks of inferred template counts. In a later analysis, generation probabilities were computed using a VDJ recombination model fitted to out-of-frame rearrangements, and the results were checked against IGoR. In a later analysis, hypergeometric tests were used to score TCR-TCR, TCR-HLA and TCR-CMV co-occurrence, with a repertoire-size bias correction applied to TCR pairs. False discovery rates were estimated in a later analysis by permuting HLA or CMV assignments 20 times. A later analysis grouped co-occurring TCRs with DBSCAN, adding TCRdist sequence similarity when clustering within HLA-allele-positive subsets. For co-occurrence clustering, repertoires with fewer than 30,000 or more than 120,000 public chains were excluded, along with roughly 5 repertoires with anomalous nucleotide sharing. Imported from immuneACCESS, the table was reduced by TCRdb to in-frame sequences with V and J called. These copies leave out some clones; in studies compared against another copy, an unresolved V gene accounts for under half, and the cause of the remainder is not known. That table is the source of V, J and clone size, and D and trimming were worked out from the DNA. The table for this sample lists around 190,000 clones; over 75% of them were counted only once. The top ten constitute approximately 2.2% of the sample.

In total, around 600 healthy bone marrow donors made up the cohort. All cohort members were sampled while nominally healthy, although unrecorded immune exposures were likely present. The donor was CMV seronegative and belonged to the group of several hundred seronegative cohort members. A peripheral blood sample was provided by each donor, and peripheral blood mononuclear cells were used for TCR beta sequencing. The Qiagen DNeasy Blood Extraction Kit was used to extract genomic DNA from the blood cell samples. V ends up 5 bases short and J 2 bases short, with an unmatched junction base count of 9. The germline V gene sets CDR1 to MDHEN and CDR2 to SYDVKM. There are 19 amino acids in the CDR3, from cysteine to phenylalanine inclusive. Of the read, only the CDR3 DNA is kept; its 57 bases are in frame from base 1.

Sequenced: PBMCs. The TCR sequence derives from a woman in her forties or fifties in good health and CMV-seronegative. This sequence uses TRBV28 and TRBJ2-6, and 13 junctional nucleotides match TRBD2. The CDR3 in this case is CASSLLAGGFRAGANVLTF. The bases read TGTGCCAGCAGTCTACTAGCGGGAGGGTTTAGAGCTGGGGCCAACGTCCTGACTTTC.